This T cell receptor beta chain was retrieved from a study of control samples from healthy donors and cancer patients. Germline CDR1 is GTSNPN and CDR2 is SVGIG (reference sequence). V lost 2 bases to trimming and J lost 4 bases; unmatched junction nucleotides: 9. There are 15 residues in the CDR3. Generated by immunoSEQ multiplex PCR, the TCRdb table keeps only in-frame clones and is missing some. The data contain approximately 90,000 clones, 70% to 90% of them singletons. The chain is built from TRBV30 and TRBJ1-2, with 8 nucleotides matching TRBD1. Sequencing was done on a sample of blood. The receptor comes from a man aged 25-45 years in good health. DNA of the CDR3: TGTGCCTGGAGTCTTCAGGGGGCAACAGGCTATGGCTACACCTTC. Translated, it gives CAWSLQGATGYGYTF.